The present T cell receptor (beta chain) was sequenced within a study of cytomegalovirus exposure and HLA in healthy donors. On this clone itself: Other DNA sequences of this sample code for an identical CDR3.

With 60 Vbeta and 13 Jbeta primers, the PCR was carried out. Clones were read by immunoSEQ multiplex PCR, and TCRdb kept only the in-frame ones, dropping some. The sample includes approximately 58,000 clones. Per the germline V gene, CDR1 is MDHEN and CDR2 is SYDVKM. The CDR3 loop spans 15 amino acids. Unmatched junction bases numbered 2, after V lost 7 bases and J lost 0 bases. This receptor was identified in a woman aged 45 to 65 in good health and CMV-seropositive. The chain has TRBV28 and TRBJ2-2, with TRBD2 matching 10 bases. The sequencing input was PBMCs. DNA of the CDR3: TGTGCCAGCAAGACTAGCGGGTCGAACACCGGGGAGCTGTTTTTT. Translation gives CASKTSGSNTGELFF.